This T cell receptor (beta chain) is drawn from a study of CD8 T cells in ankylosing spondylitis. Each CDR3 protein gets one entry after TCRdb re-called the 5' RACE reads with MiXCR. The sample records approximately 400,000 distinct CDR3 sequences, roughly a quarter being singletons. The study, taken as a whole, reports: Seven or eight highly homologous variants formed a TCR beta motif that appeared characteristic of ankylosing spondylitis blood. Matched synovial fluid from ankylosing spondylitis patients was reported to be enriched for disease-linked clones. In reactive arthritis synovial fluid and blood, some motif variants had been reported before. Disease-associated clones were CD8+ and fairly uncommon in peripheral blood.

This clonotype was seen more than once but under ten times. Its antigen is as yet unknown. Germline V gene sequence: CDR1 SNHLY, CDR2 FYNNEI. CDR3 length equals 14 residues. The V segment lost 8 bases and the J segment 7 bases; nucleotides outside the gene matches: 5. This TCR came from a male donor with ankylosing spondylitis. The chain couples TRBV2 to TRBJ1-4; TRBD1 agrees at 12 bases. Sequencing was carried out using blood, either unsorted or a sorted T cell fraction (not recorded which). The CDR3 region is CASVRDRGPEKLFF. The CDR3 region has the DNA TGTGCCAGCGTCCGGGACAGGGGGCCTGAAAAACTGTTTTTT.